These 32 T cell receptor beta chains share one sample of origin, sequenced in a study of CD8 T cells in ankylosing spondylitis (dated by TCRdb to between 2016 and 2019). What the work shows at the level of the full study, not this receptor alone: Blood from ankylosing spondylitis patients appeared to be characterized by a TCR beta motif composed of about eight highly homologous amino acid variants.

Library preparation employed 5' RACE. Sequencing instrument: Illumina HiSeq 2500. TCRdb reprocessed the public reads (quality trimming at Q25 with fastp, clone calling with MiXCR) and kept in-frame beta chains. Identical CDR3 proteins give one entry, which carries the most common genes and DNA. Here the sample has about 500,000 distinct CDR3 sequences; more than 9.5% occur a single time. The leading ten clones occupy about 6.8% of the sample. Antigens for these TCRs are unknown. The sequenced sample was blood, either unsorted or a sorted T cell fraction (not recorded which). These TCRs come from a male donor with ankylosing spondylitis.

This clonotype has just a few counts. This sequence joins TRBV27 and TRBJ2-4; D unresolved. CDR1 and CDR2 from the germline V gene are MNHEY and SMNVEV (reference sequence). This CDR3 region has 13 residues. Between the trimmed V and J ends, which lost 3 bases and 0 bases, there was a span of 3 bases. The CDR3 loop reads CASSFSAKNIQYF. The CDR3 DNA is TGTGCCAGCAGTTTTTCAGCCAAAAACATTCAGTACTTC.

This clonotype was recorded a few times. The chain links TRBV12-3 or TRBV12-4 to TRBJ1-4; D is perhaps TRBD1 (6 bases). CDR3 size: 15 residues. V dropped 3 bases and J dropped 8 bases, with 16 bases sitting between them. The chain's CDR3 is CASSLIPGDYEKLFF. In DNA form, the CDR3 reads TGTGCCAGCAGTTTGATACCAGGGGATTACGAAAAACTGTTTTTT.

In its sample, this clonotype was seen a few times. The CDR3: CASSKQGPDTQYF. CDR3 nucleotide sequence: TGTGCCAGCAGTAAACAGGGACCAGATACGCAGTATTTT. The genes are TRBV2 and TRBJ2-3, with D tentatively TRBD1 (6 bases). The CDR3 sequence is 13 residues long. Trimming removed 5 bases at V and 4 bases at J, with 10 bases between. CDR1 and CDR2 from the germline V gene are SNHLY and FYNNEI.

This clonotype was detected only a few times. The junction departs from germline at one end; a sequencing error may be responsible. This chain connects TRBV6-5 to TRBJ1-1, with D uncertain. The length of the CDR3 is 16 residues. The V gene's germline CDR1 is MNHEY and CDR2 SVGAGI. The CDR3 DNA reads as TGTGCCAGCAGTGACTCAGAGGTGAAGTGGGACACTGAAGCTTTCTTT. It encodes CASSDSEVKWDTEAFF.

V is TRBV20-1 and J is TRBJ1-4, with TRBD1 matching over 7 bases. Germline assignment: CDR1 DFQATT and CDR2 SNEGSKA (reference sequence). CDR3 length: 14 residues. J was trimmed by 7 bases and V by 5 bases; bases with no gene match: 10. For the CDR3, the DNA is TGCAGTGCTCCCGACAGGGTCTTGAGTGAAAAACTGTTTTTT. Its protein product is CSAPDRVLSEKLFF.

This clonotype showed up many times. The chain recombines TRBV12-3 or TRBV12-4 with TRBJ1-2, with D uncertain. This CDR3 comprises 13 residues. The germline V and J ends were trimmed by 5 bases and 5 bases, with 12 bases remaining between them. The CDR3 here is CASSPLGLYGYTF. The CDR3 DNA reads as TGTGCCAGCAGTCCTCTCGGGCTTTATGGCTACACCTTC.

The V and J genes are TRBV18 and TRBJ2-1, with 7 nucleotides matching TRBD2. CDR1 is KGHSH, CDR2 LQKENI, per germline. V was pared by 3 bases and J by 4 bases, with 3 bases of the junction left unmatched. The CDR3 is made up of 14 amino acids. CDR3 coding DNA: TGTGCCAGCTCACCCGGGCGGGAGTACAATGAGCAGTTCTTC. Amino acids: CASSPGREYNEQFF.

The chain combines TRBV7-8 with TRBJ2-3; D gene ambiguous. Germline assignment: CDR1 SGHVS and CDR2 FQNEAQ. The CDR3 is 10 amino acids. Trimming cost V 2 bases and J 7 bases, with 1 base left between them. The CDR3 loop reads CASSLYTQYF. The CDR3 nucleotides read TGTGCCAGCAGCTTATATACGCAGTATTTT.

The chain couples TRBV5-5 to TRBJ2-5, with 7 bases lining up with TRBD1. J was trimmed by 5 bases and V by 0 bases; bases with no gene match: 4. In germline, CDR1 is SGHKS, CDR2 YYEKEE (reference sequence). The CDR3 runs 14 residues. CDR3 DNA sequence: TGTGCCAGCAGCTTGGAGGGGGCGCGGGAGACCCAGTACTTC. Protein product: CASSLEGARETQYF.

There are many counts of this clonotype. Germline is not matched at one junction end, which may reflect a read error. The V and J genes are TRBV5-1 and TRBJ1-1; D call uncertain. CDR1 is SGHRS, CDR2 YFSETQ, per germline. The CDR3 is made up of 14 amino acids. CDR3 region: CASSLEGPNTEAFF. The CDR3 DNA follows: TGTGCCAGCAGTTTAGAAGGGCCCAACACTGAAGCTTTCTTT.

The chain uses TRBV10-3 and TRBJ2-5, with D uncertain. The CDR3 is 12 residues long. Between the trimmed V and J ends, which lost 6 bases and 1 base, there was a span of 6 bases. CDR1 is ENHRY and CDR2 is SYGVKD in the germline V gene. The CDR3, as DNA: TGTGCCATCAGGTCATTCCAAGAGACCCAGTACTTC. Its translation is CAIRSFQETQYF.

This clonotype showed up many times. The chain links TRBV7-9 to TRBJ2-3; D assignment may be TRBD1 or TRBD2 (6 bases each). Germline V gene data show CDR1 as SEHNR and CDR2 as FQNEAQ (reference sequence). There are 14 residues in the CDR3. The germline V and J ends were trimmed by 3 bases and 10 bases, with 17 bases remaining between them. CDR3 residues: CASSLGASARSQYF. In DNA form, the CDR3 reads TGTGCCAGCAGCTTGGGGGCTAGCGCCCGGTCGCAGTATTTT.

The sample holds a few counts of this clonotype. This sequence joins TRBV5-1 and TRBJ1-6, with D perhaps TRBD1 (5 bases). V lost 0 bases, J lost 0 bases, and 10 bases lay in between. From germline, CDR1 is SGHRS and CDR2 YFSETQ. The CDR3 sequence is 17 residues long. CDR3 protein: CASSLEGLSSYNSPLHF. As DNA, the CDR3 is TGCGCCAGCAGCTTGGAGGGGTTAAGCTCCTATAATTCACCCCTCCACTTT.

Turning to this clonotype: One end of the junction does not line up with germline, which may come from a read error. The chain is built from TRBV7-2 and TRBJ2-7; 8 bases are a match to TRBD2. CDR3 length equals 14 residues. The V gene's germline CDR1 is SGHTA and CDR2 FQGNSA. Here the CDR3 DNA reads TGTGCCAGCAGATTAGCGGGGAGGGACCACGAGCAGTACTTC. It specifies CASRLAGRDHEQYF.

The chain couples TRBV6-1 to TRBJ1-2; no clear D. V was cut by 3 bases and J by 2 bases, with 13 bases left in between. The CDR3 sequence is 15 residues long. The V gene's germline CDR1 is MNHNS and CDR2 SASEGT. The CDR3 loop reads CASSEGNPSNYGYTF. Written as DNA, the CDR3 is TGTGCCAGCAGTGAGGGCAATCCCTCAAACTATGGCTACACCTTC.

This clonotype was seen a handful of times. The rearrangement uses TRBV7-9 and TRBJ1-1; D not certain. Trimming cost V 6 bases and J 2 bases, with 13 bases left between them. Germline CDR1 and CDR2: SEHNR and FQNEAQ (reference sequence). The CDR3 contains 14 residues. CDR3 protein: CASSPSGSNTEAFF. CDR3 nucleotides: TGTGCCAGCAGTCCCTCAGGTTCTAACACTGAAGCTTTCTTT.

This chain links TRBV7-2 with TRBJ2-7; 9 bases fit TRBD2. The CDR3 totals 15 residues. The V gene end was trimmed by 2 bases and the J gene end by 6 bases; junction bases not matched to a gene: 8. Germline V gene data show CDR1 as SGHTA and CDR2 as FQGNSA. CDR3 nucleotides: TGTGCCAGCAGCTTATCTCTTAGCGGGAGTGGCGAGCAGTACTTC. It yields the protein CASSLSLSGSGEQYF.

The chain is built from TRBV10-3 and TRBJ1-5; the D gene is possibly TRBD1 (5 bases). Germline lookup yields CDR1 ENHRY and CDR2 SYGVKD. Trimming removed 10 bases at V and 3 bases at J, with 13 bases between. The length of the CDR3 is 13 residues. The CDR3 is CATRLTDNQPQHF. The CDR3 bases are TGTGCCACGAGATTGACAGACAATCAGCCCCAGCATTTT.

The chain recombines TRBV5-1 with TRBJ2-2; tentatively, D is TRBD1 (6 bases). Germline V gives CDR1 SGHRS, CDR2 YFSETQ. This CDR3 spans 16 amino acids. Trimming took off 2 bases at V and 1 base at J, with 12 bases between the two ends. CDR3 nucleotide sequence: TGCGCCAGCAGCTTAACGCAGGGGAAGAACACCGGGGAGCTGTTTTTT. This codes for CASSLTQGKNTGELFF.

This clonotype has at least ten counts. The chain carries TRBV7-2 and TRBJ2-5, with D unresolved. Germline CDR1 is SGHTA and CDR2 is FQGNSA. Trimming cost V 4 bases and J 3 bases, with 3 bases left between them. This CDR3 spans 11 amino acids. The CDR3 is CASSYEETQYF. CDR3 bases: TGTGCCAGCAGCTACGAAGAGACCCAGTACTTC.

The chain has TRBV7-9 and TRBJ2-1; 15 nucleotides agree with TRBD2. Germline CDR1 and CDR2: SEHNR and FQNEAQ (reference sequence). The junction had 9 bases not matched to a gene; V was cut back by 4 bases and J by 8 bases. The length of the CDR3 is 17 residues. CDR3 nucleotides: TGTGCCAGCAGCTCCCGGACTAGCGGGAGGGGAGTCGATGAGCAGTTCTTC. Protein sequence: CASSSRTSGRGVDEQFF. The full variable domain, rest sourced from reference TRBV7-9 and TRBJ2-1, is DTGVSQNPRHKITKRGQNVTFRCDPISEHNRLYWYRQTLGQGPEFLTYFQNEAQLEKSRLLSDRFSAERPKGSFSTLEIQRTEQGDSAMYLCASSSRTSGRGVDEQFFGPGTRLTVL.

This clonotype was counted at least ten times. CDR3 sequence: CSAGLSGANVLTF. CDR3 DNA: TGCAGCGCTGGCCTCTCTGGGGCCAACGTCCTGACTTTC. The rearrangement links TRBV29-1 to TRBJ2-6; D uncertain. This CDR3 is built from 13 residues. Trimming stripped 7 bases from V and 0 bases from J, with 7 bases between. Per the germline V gene, CDR1 is SQVTM and CDR2 is ANQGSEA.

The V gene is TRBV7-9, the J gene TRBJ1-2; D ambiguous. V dropped 0 bases and J dropped 3 bases, with 11 bases sitting between them. The length of the CDR3 is 15 residues. Germline loops: CDR1 SEHNR, CDR2 FQNEAQ (reference sequence). In nucleotides, the CDR3 is TGTGCCAGCAGCTTAGCGGGCAGGCCCGACTATGGCTACACCTTC. The encoded protein is CASSLAGRPDYGYTF.

This clonotype came up a few times. The CDR3 DNA sequence: TGTGCCAGCAGCTTAGCGGTAGAAGTCATTGAGCAGTTCTTC. Its protein is CASSLAVEVIEQFF. The rearrangement uses TRBV7-9 and TRBJ2-1; D uncertain. V was cut by 0 bases and J by 9 bases, with 12 bases left in between. CDR1 SEHNR and CDR2 FQNEAQ come from the germline V gene (reference sequence). The CDR3 runs 14 residues.

This clonotype was seen at least ten times. J is TRBJ2-7 and V is TRBV15, with D perhaps TRBD1 (6 bases). The CDR3 length is 13 residues. CDR1 and CDR2 from the germline V gene are LNHNV and YYDKDF (reference sequence). V was clipped by 0 bases and J by 7 bases, with 10 bases between them. In DNA, the CDR3 is TGTGCCACCAGCAGAGAACAGGGCGGGGAGCAGTACGTC. It translates to CATSREQGGEQYV.

This clonotype appeared a few times. The chain links TRBV5-1 to TRBJ2-7, with 7 nucleotides matching TRBD2. Germline lookup yields CDR1 SGHRS and CDR2 YFSETQ. The V and J ends lost 0 bases and 3 bases, in that order; junction bases with no gene match: 6. The CDR3 extends over 15 amino acids. CDR3 loop: CASSLDIGGFYEQYF. The DNA for the CDR3 is TGCGCCAGCAGCTTGGACATCGGGGGGTTCTACGAGCAGTACTTC.

CDR3 nucleotide sequence: TGCAGTGCTCGGGACGGCGTCTCCTACGAGCAGTACTTC. Residues: CSARDGVSYEQYF. The chain is built from TRBV20-1 and TRBJ2-7; D may be TRBD1 or TRBD2 (5 bases each). Germline V gives CDR1 DFQATT, CDR2 SNEGSKA (reference sequence). The CDR3 consists of 13 residues. Trimming took off 5 bases at V and 0 bases at J, with 11 bases between the two ends.

A few counts support this clonotype. The V and J genes are TRBV19 and TRBJ2-7, with 10 bases lining up with TRBD1. The length of the CDR3 is 15 residues. The junction had 8 bases not matched to a gene; V was cut back by 6 bases and J by 3 bases. Germline CDR1 is LNHDA and CDR2 is SQIVND (reference sequence). CDR3 DNA sequence: TGTGCCAGTAGCACCGGGACAGGGGCACACTACGAGCAGTACGTC. Its translation is CASSTGTGAHYEQYV.

The J gene is TRBJ2-2, the V gene TRBV5-4; 7 bases align to TRBD2. The germline CDR1 and CDR2 sequences are SGHNT and YYREEE (reference sequence). The V segment lost 0 bases and the J segment 6 bases; nucleotides outside the gene matches: 11. The CDR3 spans 17 residues. CDR3 region: CASSLAVAGDHAGELFF. The CDR3 nucleotides read TGTGCCAGCAGCTTGGCCGTCGCGGGAGATCACGCCGGGGAGCTGTTTTTT.

The CDR3 loop is CASSLAWALTDTQYF. The CDR3 DNA reads as TGTGCCAGCAGCTTAGCGTGGGCACTCACAGATACGCAGTATTTT. The chain joins TRBV7-2 to TRBJ2-3; no reliable D call. V lost 0 bases and J 2 bases, leaving 9 bases between the germline ends. Germline lookup yields CDR1 SGHTA and CDR2 FQGNSA. There are 15 residues in the CDR3.

The rearrangement uses TRBV5-1 and TRBJ2-3; 8 bases are a match to TRBD1. With V trimmed by 4 bases and J by 3 bases, 10 bases remained unmatched. Germline CDR1 SGHRS, CDR2 YFSETQ. The CDR3 sequence is 16 residues long. The CDR3 is CASSRRPGQATDTQYF. CDR3 nucleotides: TGCGCCAGCAGCCGCAGACCGGGACAGGCGACAGATACGCAGTATTTT.

This clonotype was counted between two and nine times. The rearrangement uses TRBV10-3 and TRBJ1-2, with D tentatively TRBD1 (5 bases). This CDR3 is 15 amino acids long. V was cut by 0 bases and J by 3 bases, with 11 bases left in between. Germline V lookup: CDR1 ENHRY, CDR2 SYGVKD. The CDR3 DNA is TGTGCCATCAGTGAGTCTTGGGAAGGGGACTATGGCTACACCTTC. Translated, it gives CAISESWEGDYGYTF.